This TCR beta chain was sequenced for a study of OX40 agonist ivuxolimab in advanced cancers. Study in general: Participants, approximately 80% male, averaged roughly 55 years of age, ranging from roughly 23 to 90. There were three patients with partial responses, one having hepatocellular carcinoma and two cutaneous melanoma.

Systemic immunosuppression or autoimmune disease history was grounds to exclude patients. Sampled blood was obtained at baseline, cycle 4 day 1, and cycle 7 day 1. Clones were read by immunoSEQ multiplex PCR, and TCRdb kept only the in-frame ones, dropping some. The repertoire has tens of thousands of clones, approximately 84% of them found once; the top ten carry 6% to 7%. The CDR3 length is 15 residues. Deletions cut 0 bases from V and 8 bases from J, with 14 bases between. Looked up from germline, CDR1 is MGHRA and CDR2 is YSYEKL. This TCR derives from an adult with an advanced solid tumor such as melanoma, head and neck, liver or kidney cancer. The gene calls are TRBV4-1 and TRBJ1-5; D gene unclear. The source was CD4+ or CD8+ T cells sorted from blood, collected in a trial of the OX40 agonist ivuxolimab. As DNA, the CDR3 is TGCGCCAGCAGCCAAGATCATGGAGGCGTGAAGCCCCAGCATTTT. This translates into CASSQDHGGVKPQHF.